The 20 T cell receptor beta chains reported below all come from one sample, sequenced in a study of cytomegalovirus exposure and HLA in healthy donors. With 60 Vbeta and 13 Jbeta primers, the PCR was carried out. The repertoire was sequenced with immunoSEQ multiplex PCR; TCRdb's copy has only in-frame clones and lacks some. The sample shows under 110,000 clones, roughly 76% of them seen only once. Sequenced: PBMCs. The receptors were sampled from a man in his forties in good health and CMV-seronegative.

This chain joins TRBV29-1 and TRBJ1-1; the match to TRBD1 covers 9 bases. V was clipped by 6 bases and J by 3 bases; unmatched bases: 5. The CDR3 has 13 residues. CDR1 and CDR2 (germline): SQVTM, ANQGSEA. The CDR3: CSVDRQGDTEAFF. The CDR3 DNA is TGCAGCGTCGATCGACAGGGGGACACTGAAGCTTTCTTT.

CDR3 in amino acids: CASSPGQVRDEQYF. Here the CDR3 DNA reads TGTGCCAGCTCACCGGGACAGGTCAGAGACGAGCAGTACTTC. The J gene is TRBJ2-5, the V gene TRBV18; 8 positions match TRBD1. The J call could be wrong; TRBJ2-7 is a better fit for the DNA end. Germline CDR1 is KGHSH and CDR2 is LQKENI. This CDR3 comprises 14 residues.

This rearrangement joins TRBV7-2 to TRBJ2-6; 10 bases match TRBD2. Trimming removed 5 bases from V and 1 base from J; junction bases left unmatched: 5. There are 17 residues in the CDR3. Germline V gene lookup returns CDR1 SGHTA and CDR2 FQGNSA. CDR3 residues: CASSHSGGASGANVLTF. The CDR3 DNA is TGTGCCAGCAGCCACAGCGGGGGGGCTTCTGGGGCCAACGTCCTGACTTTC. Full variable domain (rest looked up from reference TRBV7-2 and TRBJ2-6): GAGVSQSPSNKVTEKGKDVELRCDPISGHTALYWYRQSLGQGLEFLIYFQGNSAPDKSGLPSDRFSAERTGGSVSTLTIQRTQQEDSAVYLCASSHSGGASGANVLTFGAGSRLTVL.

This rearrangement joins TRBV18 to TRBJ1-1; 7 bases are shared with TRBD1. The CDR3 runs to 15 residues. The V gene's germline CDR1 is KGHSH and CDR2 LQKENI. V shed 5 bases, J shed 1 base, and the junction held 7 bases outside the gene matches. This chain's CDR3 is CASSLPDRRNTEAFF. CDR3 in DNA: TGTGCCAGCTCATTGCCGGACAGGAGGAACACTGAAGCTTTCTTT. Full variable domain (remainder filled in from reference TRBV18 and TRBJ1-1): NAGVMQNPRHLVRRRGQEARLRCSPMKGHSHVYWYRQLPEEGLKFMVYLQKENIIDESGMPKERFSAEFPKEGPSILRIQQVVRGDSAAYFCASSLPDRRNTEAFFGQGTRLTVV.

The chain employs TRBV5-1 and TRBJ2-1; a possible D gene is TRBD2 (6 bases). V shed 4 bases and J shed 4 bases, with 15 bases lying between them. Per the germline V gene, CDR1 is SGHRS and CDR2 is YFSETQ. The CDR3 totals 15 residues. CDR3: CASSRLGGAYNEQFF. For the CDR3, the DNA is TGCGCCAGCAGCCGCCTCGGCGGGGCTTACAATGAGCAGTTCTTC. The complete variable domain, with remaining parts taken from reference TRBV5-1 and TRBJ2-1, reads KAGVTQTPRYLIKTRGQQVTLSCSPISGHRSVSWYQQTPGQGLQFLFEYFSETQRNKGNFPGRFSGRQFSNSRSEMNVSTLELGDSALYLCASSRLGGAYNEQFFGPGTRLTVL.

For the CDR3, the DNA is TGTGCCAGCACGGCCGGGAGGGGTGAAAAACTGTTTTTT. Translation gives CASTAGRGEKLFF. The V call is TRBV6-6, the J call TRBJ1-4; D is possibly TRBD1 (5 bases). The length of the CDR3 is 13 residues. Trimming pared 7 bases from V and 7 bases from J, leaving 13 bases between. Germline CDR1 reads MNHNY; CDR2 reads SVGAGI (reference sequence).

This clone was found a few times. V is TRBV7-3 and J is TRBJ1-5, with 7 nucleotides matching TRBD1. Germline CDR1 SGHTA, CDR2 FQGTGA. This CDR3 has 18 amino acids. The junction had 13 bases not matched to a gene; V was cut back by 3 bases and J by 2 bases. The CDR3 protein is CASSFPGTAIIRNQPQHF. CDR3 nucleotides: TGTGCCAGCAGCTTCCCCGGGACAGCGATCATACGCAATCAGCCCCAGCATTTT.

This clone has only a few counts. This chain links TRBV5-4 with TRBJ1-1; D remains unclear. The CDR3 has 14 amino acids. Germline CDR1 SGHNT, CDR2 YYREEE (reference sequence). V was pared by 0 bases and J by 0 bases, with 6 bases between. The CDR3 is CASSLGHMNTEAFF. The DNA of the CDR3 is TGTGCCAGCAGCTTGGGACACATGAACACTGAAGCTTTCTTT.

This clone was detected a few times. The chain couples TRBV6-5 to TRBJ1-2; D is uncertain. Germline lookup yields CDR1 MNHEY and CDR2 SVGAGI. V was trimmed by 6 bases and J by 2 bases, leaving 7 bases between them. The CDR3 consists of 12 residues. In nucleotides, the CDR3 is TGTGCCAGCAGGCCCACAAACTATGGCTACACCTTC. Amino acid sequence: CASRPTNYGYTF.

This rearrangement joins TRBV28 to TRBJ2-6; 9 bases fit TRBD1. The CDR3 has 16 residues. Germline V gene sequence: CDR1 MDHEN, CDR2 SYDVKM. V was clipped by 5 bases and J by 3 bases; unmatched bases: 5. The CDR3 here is CASSIQGAVGANVLTF. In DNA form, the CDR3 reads TGTGCCAGCAGTATACAGGGGGCTGTTGGGGCCAACGTCCTGACTTTC.

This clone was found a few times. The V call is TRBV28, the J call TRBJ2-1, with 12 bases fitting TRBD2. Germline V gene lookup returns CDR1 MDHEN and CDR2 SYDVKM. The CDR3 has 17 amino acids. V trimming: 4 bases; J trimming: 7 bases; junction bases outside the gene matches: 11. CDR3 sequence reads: CASSSPSGGANMNEQFF. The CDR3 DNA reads TGTGCCAGCAGTTCCCCTAGCGGGGGGGCCAATATGAATGAGCAGTTCTTC.

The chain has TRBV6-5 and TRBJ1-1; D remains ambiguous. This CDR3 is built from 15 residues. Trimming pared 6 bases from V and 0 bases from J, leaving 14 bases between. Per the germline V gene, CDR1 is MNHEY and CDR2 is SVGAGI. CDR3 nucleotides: TGTGCCAGCAGACCGCCCGGGGTCATGAACACTGAAGCTTTCTTT. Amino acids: CASRPPGVMNTEAFF.

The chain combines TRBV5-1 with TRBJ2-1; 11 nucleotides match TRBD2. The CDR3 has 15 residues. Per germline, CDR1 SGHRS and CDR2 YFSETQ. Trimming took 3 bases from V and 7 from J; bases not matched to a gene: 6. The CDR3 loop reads CASSWTSGSPNEQFF. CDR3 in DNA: TGCGCCAGCAGCTGGACTAGCGGGTCACCGAATGAGCAGTTCTTC.

This CDR3 reads CASRLTGGSGNYGYTF. In DNA, the CDR3 is TGTGCCAGCAGACTAACAGGGGGTTCGGGGAACTATGGCTACACCTTC. This chain uses TRBV7-2 with TRBJ1-2, with 8 bases fitting TRBD1. CDR3 size: 16 residues. With V trimmed by 6 bases and J by 2 bases, 11 bases remained unmatched. CDR1 is SGHTA and CDR2 is FQGNSA in the germline V gene. Full variable domain (remainder filled in from reference TRBV7-2 and TRBJ1-2): GAGVSQSPSNKVTEKGKDVELRCDPISGHTALYWYRQSLGQGLEFLIYFQGNSAPDKSGLPSDRFSAERTGGSVSTLTIQRTQQEDSAVYLCASRLTGGSGNYGYTFGSGTRLTVV.

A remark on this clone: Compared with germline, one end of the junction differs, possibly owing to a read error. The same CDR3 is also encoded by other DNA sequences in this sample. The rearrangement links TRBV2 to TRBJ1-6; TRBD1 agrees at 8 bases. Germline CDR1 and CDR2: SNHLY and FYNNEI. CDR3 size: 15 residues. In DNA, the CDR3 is TGTGCCAGCAGCGCAGACAGGGGTGCAAATTCCCCCCTCCACTTT. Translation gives CASSADRGANSPLHF.

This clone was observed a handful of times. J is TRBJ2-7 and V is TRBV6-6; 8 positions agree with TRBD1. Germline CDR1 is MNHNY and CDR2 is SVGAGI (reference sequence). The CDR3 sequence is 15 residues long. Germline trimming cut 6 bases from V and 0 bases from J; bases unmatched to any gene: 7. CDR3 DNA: TGTGCCAGCAGGGCCGAGACAGGGGCCTCCTACGAGCAGTACGTC. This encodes CASRAETGASYEQYV.

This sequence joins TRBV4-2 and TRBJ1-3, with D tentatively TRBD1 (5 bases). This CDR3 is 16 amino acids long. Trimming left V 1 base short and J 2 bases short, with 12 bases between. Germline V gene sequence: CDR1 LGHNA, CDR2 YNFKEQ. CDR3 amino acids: CASSQAWGRAGNTIYF. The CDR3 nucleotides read TGTGCCAGCAGCCAAGCTTGGGGCAGGGCTGGAAACACCATATATTTT.

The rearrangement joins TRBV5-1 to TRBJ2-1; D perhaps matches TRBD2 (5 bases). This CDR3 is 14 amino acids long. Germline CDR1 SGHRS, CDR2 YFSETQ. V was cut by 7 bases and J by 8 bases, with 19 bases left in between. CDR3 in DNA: TGCGCCAGCTCGGGAACGCACCCCAATTATGAGCAGTTCTTC. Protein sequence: CASSGTHPNYEQFF.

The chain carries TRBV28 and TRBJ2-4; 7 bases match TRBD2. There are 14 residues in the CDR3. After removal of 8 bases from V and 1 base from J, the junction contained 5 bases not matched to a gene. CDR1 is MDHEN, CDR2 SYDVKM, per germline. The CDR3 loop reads CASGGGPAKNIQYF. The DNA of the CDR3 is TGTGCCAGCGGGGGGGGTCCCGCCAAAAACATTCAGTACTTC.

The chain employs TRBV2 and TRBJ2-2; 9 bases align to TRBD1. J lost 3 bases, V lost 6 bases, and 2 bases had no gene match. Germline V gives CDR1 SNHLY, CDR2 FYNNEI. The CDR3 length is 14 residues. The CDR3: CASSGTGYTGELFF. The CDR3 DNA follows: TGTGCCAGCAGCGGGACAGGGTACACCGGGGAGCTGTTTTTT.